One sample yielded the 25 T cell receptor beta chains listed below, sequenced in a study of CD8 T cells in ankylosing spondylitis. TCRdb ran MiXCR on the 5' RACE reads and lists one entry per CDR3 protein. The sample holds around 220,000 distinct CDR3 sequences, about 10% seen once. The specimen was blood, either unsorted or a sorted T cell fraction (not recorded which). All receptors derive from a male donor with ankylosing spondylitis or in good health (not recorded which).

This clonotype was recorded a few times. The chain employs TRBV9 and TRBJ1-6; D is unclear. Trimming stripped 0 bases from V and 10 bases from J, with 8 bases between. This CDR3 is built from 13 residues. The V gene's germline CDR1 is SGDLS and CDR2 YYNGEE. The CDR3 is CASSVAGVSPLHF. The CDR3 nucleotides read TGTGCCAGCAGCGTAGCAGGTGTCTCACCCCTCCACTTT.

The V gene is TRBV7-9, the J gene TRBJ1-2; D possibly corresponds to TRBD1 (5 bases). Trimming removed 1 base from V and 4 bases from J, with 13 bases in between. Germline CDR1 and CDR2: SEHNR and FQNEAQ (reference sequence). The CDR3 consists of 15 residues. The CDR3 region is CASSLEGLASYGYTF. The CDR3 DNA reads TGTGCCAGCAGCTTAGAGGGGCTGGCCAGCTATGGCTACACCTTC. The full variable domain, completed using reference TRBV7-9 and TRBJ1-2, is DTGVSQNPRHKITKRGQNVTFRCDPISEHNRLYWYRQTLGQGPEFLTYFQNEAQLEKSRLLSDRFSAERPKGSFSTLEIQRTEQGDSAMYLCASSLEGLASYGYTFGSGTRLTVV.

The chain links TRBV9 to TRBJ1-5; no clear D gene. The CDR3 length is 13 residues. Germline CDR1 SGDLS, CDR2 YYNGEE. Trimming removed 0 bases at V and 5 bases at J, with 6 bases between. Here the CDR3 reads CASSVDPDQPQHF. The CDR3 DNA follows: TGTGCCAGCAGCGTAGATCCGGATCAGCCCCAGCATTTT.

This clonotype was picked up a small number of times. The chain is built from TRBV30 and TRBJ1-6, with a weak D call TRBD1 (5 bases). Looked up from germline, CDR1 is GTSNPN and CDR2 is SVGIG (reference sequence). CDR3 length: 14 residues. V was clipped by 8 bases and J by 8 bases, with 19 bases between them. CDR3 loop: CAGGVEGMYSPLHF. Written as DNA, the CDR3 is TGTGCCGGAGGGGTAGAGGGGATGTATTCACCCCTCCACTTT.

V is TRBV12-3 or TRBV12-4 and J is TRBJ1-3; maybe TRBD1 (6 bases). This CDR3 contains 15 residues. The V end was cut by 5 bases, the J end by 1 base, with 12 bases between. CDR3 sequence: CASSQGQLSGNTIYF. The CDR3 DNA reads TGTGCCAGCAGTCAAGGACAGCTTTCTGGAAACACCATATATTTT.

This clonotype was counted ten times or more. The chain recombines TRBV12-3 or TRBV12-4 with TRBJ2-7; maybe TRBD1 (5 bases). With 3 bases removed from V and 4 bases from J, the gap between germline ends came to 7 bases. The CDR3 loop spans 12 amino acids. Here the CDR3 DNA reads TGTGCCAGCAGTTTTAGGGGTTACGAGCAGTACTTC. Encoded protein: CASSFRGYEQYF.

This clonotype was observed many times. V usage is TRBV3-1 and J usage is TRBJ2-3, with 13 positions matching TRBD2. Trimming cost V 3 bases and J 0 bases; bases outside gene matches: 12. The germline V gene has CDR1 LGHDT and CDR2 YNNKEL (reference sequence). The CDR3 totals 20 residues. The CDR3 sequence: CASSHMNAGLAGPSTDTQYF. As DNA, the CDR3 is TGTGCCAGCAGCCATATGAACGCGGGACTAGCGGGGCCTAGCACAGATACGCAGTATTTT.

CDR3 bases: TGCAGTGCTAGAGATAGCCGGGACGTTAATCAGCCCCAGCATTTT. This gives the protein CSARDSRDVNQPQHF. The genes are TRBV20-1 and TRBJ1-5; D possibly corresponds to TRBD1 (5 bases). Trimming removed 0 bases from V and 4 bases from J, with 13 bases in between. This CDR3 has 15 residues. CDR1 is DFQATT, CDR2 SNEGSKA, per germline (reference sequence).

This clonotype was counted ten times or more. The rearrangement uses TRBV7-8 and TRBJ2-1; 8 positions agree with TRBD2. Trimming cost V 5 bases and J 4 bases; bases outside gene matches: 10. CDR3 size: 16 residues. In germline, CDR1 is SGHVS, CDR2 FQNEAQ. For the CDR3, the DNA is TGTGCCAGCAGCGGCGGACTAGCTGCCAGTTACAATGAGCAGTTCTTC. This translates into CASSGGLAASYNEQFF.

This clonotype was counted only a few times. The chain combines TRBV18 with TRBJ1-3; D is unresolved. From germline, CDR1 is KGHSH and CDR2 LQKENI. V lost 3 bases and J lost 0, with 18 bases in between. The CDR3 consists of 18 residues. CDR3 loop: CASSPLRSASSSGNTIYF. The CDR3 bases are TGTGCCAGCTCACCCCTTAGGTCGGCCTCCTCCTCTGGAAACACCATATATTTT.

Comment on this clonotype: In this CDR3 the conserved last residue, phenylalanine or tryptophan, is missing, so a read error is likely. The chain joins TRBV7-9 to TRBJ2-2; 9 bases agree with TRBD1. CDR3 length equals 14 residues. Trimming removed 10 bases from V and 4 bases from J; junction bases left unmatched: 7. Germline lookup yields CDR1 SEHNR and CDR2 FQNEAQ (reference sequence). This CDR3 is CAKTGGAGTGELFI. The CDR3, as DNA: TGTGCCAAAACAGGGGGCGCGGGCACCGGGGAGCTGTTTATT.

This clonotype was recorded at least ten times. The V and J genes are TRBV6-5 and TRBJ2-1; D might be TRBD2 (7 bases). V dropped 0 bases and J dropped 6 bases, with 15 bases sitting between them. The CDR3 contains 16 residues. Per the germline V gene, CDR1 is MNHEY and CDR2 is SVGAGI. In DNA, the CDR3 is TGTGCCAGCAGTTACTCGAGTGTGGGGGGGCGCAATGAGCAGTTCTTC. Translated, it gives CASSYSSVGGRNEQFF.

This clonotype showed up many times. The rearrangement uses TRBV20-1 and TRBJ2-5; D might be TRBD2 (5 bases). The CDR3 is 16 residues long. V lost 4 bases and J lost 5, with 23 bases in between. Germline V gives CDR1 DFQATT, CDR2 SNEGSKA (reference sequence). The CDR3 sequence is CSATPLLAKVTETQYF. The CDR3 DNA sequence: TGCAGTGCTACCCCCCTGCTAGCTAAAGTTACCGAGACCCAGTACTTC.

The chain couples TRBV7-3 to TRBJ2-5; D uncertain. Trimming left V 5 bases short and J 4 bases short, with 11 bases between. This CDR3 has 13 residues. The germline V gene has CDR1 SGHTA and CDR2 FQGTGA. The CDR3 nucleotides are TGTGCCAGCAGCCCCCCGATCATAGAGACCCAGTACTTC. Residues: CASSPPIIETQYF.

This clonotype was detected many times. V usage is TRBV12-3 or TRBV12-4 and J usage is TRBJ1-5; D remains ambiguous. The CDR3 runs to 13 residues. The V end lost 4 bases, the J end lost 4 bases, and 8 bases lay between the germline ends. CDR3 protein: CASSSSVNQPQHF. The CDR3, as DNA: TGTGCCAGCAGTTCGTCAGTTAATCAGCCCCAGCATTTT.

There are many counts of this clonotype. The chain carries TRBV12-3 or TRBV12-4 and TRBJ1-1; D is unresolved. This CDR3 is 14 amino acids long. V lost 2 bases and J lost 0, with 7 bases in between. CDR3 amino acids: CASSLKELNTEAFF. The CDR3 nucleotides are TGTGCCAGCAGTTTAAAGGAGCTGAACACTGAAGCTTTCTTT.

This clonotype occurred a few times. This chain connects TRBV12-3 or TRBV12-4 to TRBJ2-3; the match to TRBD2 covers 9 bases. This CDR3 contains 18 residues. V trimming: 4 bases; J trimming: 3 bases; junction bases outside the gene matches: 14. CDR3 region: CASSWSGRGGSRTDTQYF. The DNA for the CDR3 is TGTGCCAGCAGTTGGTCCGGGCGGGGGGGCTCACGGACAGATACGCAGTATTTT.

Ten or more counts support this clonotype. The rearrangement links TRBV11-2 to TRBJ2-1; 8 nucleotides agree with TRBD1. The CDR3 contains 16 residues. The V gene's germline CDR1 is SGHAT and CDR2 FQNNGV. The trim removed 1 base at V and 4 bases at J, leaving 6 bases unmatched. The CDR3 reads CASSLGPGQEYNEQFF. The CDR3 DNA sequence: TGTGCCAGCAGCTTAGGGCCGGGACAGGAGTACAATGAGCAGTTCTTC.

This clonotype was detected many times. This rearrangement joins TRBV24-1 to TRBJ1-5, with TRBD1 as a possible D gene (5 bases). The V gene lost 9 bases and the J gene lost 4 bases, with 12 bases spanning the gap. CDR3 size: 13 residues. Germline V gives CDR1 KGHDR, CDR2 SFDVKD. The CDR3 nucleotides are TGTGCCACCGGGACGACAGATAATCAGCCCCAGCATTTT. It codes for CATGTTDNQPQHF.

The chain is built from TRBV7-8 and TRBJ1-5; no firm D call. Deletions cut 5 bases from V and 5 bases from J, with 13 bases between. Germline V gene lookup returns CDR1 SGHVS and CDR2 FQNEAQ. This CDR3 has 14 residues. The CDR3 here is CASSPTVVDQPQHF. The CDR3 DNA reads TGTGCCAGCAGCCCCACTGTCGTAGATCAGCCCCAGCATTTT.

This clonotype was counted ten times or more. V and J are TRBV20-1 and TRBJ2-2, with D tentatively TRBD2 (5 bases). Looked up from germline, CDR1 is DFQATT and CDR2 is SNEGSKA (reference sequence). V dropped 3 bases and J dropped 5 bases, with 19 bases sitting between them. The CDR3 is 16 amino acids. The CDR3 loop is CSASPSPGKWTGELFF. CDR3 coding DNA: TGCAGTGCTAGTCCATCACCGGGGAAGTGGACCGGGGAGCTGTTTTTT.

The chain combines TRBV5-1 with TRBJ1-4; D is possibly TRBD1 (5 bases). Per the germline V gene, CDR1 is SGHRS and CDR2 is YFSETQ. V was clipped by 4 bases and J by 6 bases, with 13 bases between them. CDR3 length: 14 amino acids. DNA for the CDR3: TGCGCCAGCAGCCAGGGCAGCGGTTATGAAAAACTGTTTTTT. Its translation is CASSQGSGYEKLFF.

This clonotype was detected ten times or more. The genes are TRBV27 and TRBJ1-2, with D tentatively TRBD1 (5 bases). V was clipped by 2 bases and J by 10 bases, with 14 bases between them. The CDR3 totals 13 residues. Looked up from germline, CDR1 is MNHEY and CDR2 is SMNVEV (reference sequence). The CDR3 is CASSLAGTFPYTF. The CDR3 DNA reads TGTGCCAGCAGTTTAGCAGGGACGTTTCCCTACACCTTC.

In this sample, this clonotype turned up many times. The chain employs TRBV5-1 and TRBJ1-3; TRBD1 aligns across 7 bases. Germline V gene lookup returns CDR1 SGHRS and CDR2 YFSETQ. The CDR3 spans 17 residues. V shed 2 bases, J shed 6 bases, and the junction held 14 bases outside the gene matches. This chain's CDR3 is CASSFQEGASALNTIYF. For the CDR3, the DNA is TGCGCCAGCAGCTTTCAGGAGGGGGCCAGCGCTCTAAACACCATATATTTT.

In its sample, this clonotype was seen many times. The chain joins TRBV12-3 or TRBV12-4 to TRBJ2-7; 7 bases are a match to TRBD1. CDR3 length: 14 residues. V lost 6 bases to trimming and J lost 6 bases; unmatched junction nucleotides: 11. CDR3 in DNA: TGTGCCAGCAGCCCGGTTAAGACAGGGCGCGAGCAGTACTTC. Its translation is CASSPVKTGREQYF.